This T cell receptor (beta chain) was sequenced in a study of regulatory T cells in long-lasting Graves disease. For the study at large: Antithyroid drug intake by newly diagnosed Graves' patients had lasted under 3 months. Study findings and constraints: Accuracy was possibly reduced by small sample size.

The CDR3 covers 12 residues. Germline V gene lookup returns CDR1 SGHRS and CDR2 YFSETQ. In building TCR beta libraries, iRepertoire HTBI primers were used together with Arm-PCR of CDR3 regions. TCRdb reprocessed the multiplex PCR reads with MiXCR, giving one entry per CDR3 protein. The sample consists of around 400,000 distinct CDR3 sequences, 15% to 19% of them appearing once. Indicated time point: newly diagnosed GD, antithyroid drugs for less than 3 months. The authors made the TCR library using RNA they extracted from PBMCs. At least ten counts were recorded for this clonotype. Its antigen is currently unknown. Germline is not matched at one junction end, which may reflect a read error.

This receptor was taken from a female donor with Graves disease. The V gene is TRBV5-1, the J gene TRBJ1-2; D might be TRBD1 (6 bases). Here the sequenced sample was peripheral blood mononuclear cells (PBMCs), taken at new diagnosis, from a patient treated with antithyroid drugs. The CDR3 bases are TGTGCCAGCAGCTGGTCGGGGGGCGAGTACACCTTC. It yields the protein CASSWSGGEYTF.